This T cell receptor (beta chain) comes out of a study of T cells after yellow fever vaccination. TCRdb reanalysed the 5' RACE reads using MiXCR and keeps one entry per CDR3 protein. The data hold about 340,000 distinct CDR3 sequences, with approximately 12% observed a single time. With 4 bases clipped from V and 3 bases from J, the junction kept 5 bases outside the gene matches. Germline lookup yields CDR1 SEHNR and CDR2 FQNEAQ (reference sequence). The CDR3 extends over 14 amino acids. This specimen consisted of CD4+ T cells sorted from PBMCs, obtained 15 days after the yellow fever booster vaccination. The chain uses TRBV7-9 and TRBJ1-1; 7 nucleotides align to TRBD1. This TCR was recovered from a man aged 18 to 35 who received the YFV17D yellow fever vaccine. CDR3 loop: CASSYTGVHTEAFF. In nucleotides, the CDR3 is TGTGCCAGCAGCTACACAGGGGTTCACACTGAAGCTTTCTTT.